This T cell receptor beta chain stems from a study of T cell repertoires in cytomegalovirus infection. Study context: CMV epitopes in the study were HLA-C-restricted (recently identified) and HLA-B-restricted (well studied). Study-wide results and caveats: Ex vivo, HLA-C-restricted CMV-specific TCR beta clonotypes prevailed over the rest of the response.

With regard to this clonotype: Its antigen is unidentified.

TCRdb re-called the reads with MiXCR, one entry per CDR3 protein. The sample has approximately 600,000 distinct CDR3 sequences, under 45% seen once. The TCR comes from a human donor in good health (CMV status not recorded). Some clones in this sample may be carry-over from other donors' samples. The material sequenced was cultured PBMCs, taken from culture after CMV antigen stimulation.

DNA of the CDR3: TGTGCCACCAGCAGCGGACGAAGGACGAATGGCTACACCTTC. It codes for CATSSGRRTNGYTF. The chain joins TRBV15 to TRBJ1-2; D unclear. The CDR3 runs to 14 residues. The germline V gene encodes CDR1 LNHNV and CDR2 YYDKDF (reference sequence). V lost 3 bases, J lost 6 bases, and 14 bases lay in between.